Below are 7 T cell receptor beta chains sequenced from a single sample in a study of shared clonotypes between healthy human individuals (dated by TCRdb to about 2020). Library generation was performed with the immunoSEQ multiplex PCR assay. TCRdb re-hosts the immuneACCESS table, in-frame sequences only. Its copies lack some clones; in the studies checked, an unresolved V gene accounts for under half of them, and the cause for the rest is not known. This sample has millions of clones in its table, and 85% to 95% of those were observed once. The top ten clones comprise roughly 0.15% of the sample. The sample was naive CD4+ T cells sorted from blood. Sample cell subset or site, as interpreted from the label and publication: CD45RA+ positively selected. These receptors were taken from a man younger than 35 in good health.

The chain uses TRBV7-2 and TRBJ2-7; 7 positions match TRBD2. Germline CDR1 reads SGHTA; CDR2 reads FQGNSA. After removal of 1 base from V and 0 bases from J, the junction contained 3 bases not matched to a gene. CDR3 size: 15 residues. The CDR3 DNA reads as TGTGCCAGCAGCTTAGGGGGGGGAAACTCCTACGAGCAGTACTTC. It codes for CASSLGGGNSYEQYF.

This chain links TRBV6-6 with TRBJ1-6, with D unclear. Germline V CDR1 and CDR2: MNHNY, SVGAGI (reference sequence). The CDR3 is made up of 15 amino acids. The germline V and J ends were trimmed by 4 bases and 6 bases, with 13 bases remaining between them. CDR3 DNA sequence: TGTGCCAGCAGTTGGAACGACGGGTTTAATTCACCCCTCCACTTT. It translates to CASSWNDGFNSPLHF.

This chain connects TRBV6-5 to TRBJ1-2, with a tentative D call TRBD1 (6 bases). V was trimmed by 5 bases and J by 8 bases, leaving 21 bases between them. CDR1 and CDR2 (germline): MNHEY, SVGAGI. The length of the CDR3 is 15 residues. CDR3 sequence reads: CASSLLGGLGVGYTF. The CDR3 region has the DNA TGTGCCAGCAGTCTACTCGGGGGGCTGGGCGTAGGCTACACCTTC.

As for this clone: The sample holds other DNA sequences that translate to the same CDR3. This rearrangement joins TRBV6-5 to TRBJ2-5; D assignment may be TRBD1 or TRBD2 (6 bases each). The CDR3 covers 14 residues. Trimming pared 0 bases from V and 4 bases from J, leaving 9 bases between. Germline V gene lookup returns CDR1 MNHEY and CDR2 SVGAGI. The CDR3 sequence: CASSYSRGAETQYF. CDR3 nucleotides: TGTGCCAGCAGTTACTCTAGGGGGGCAGAGACCCAGTACTTC.

Details on this clone: Within the sample, other DNA sequences also encode this same CDR3. DNA for the CDR3: TGCGCCAGCAGCCCCCCCTCCTACGAGCAGTACTTC. It specifies CASSPPSYEQYF. The V and J genes are TRBV5-1 and TRBJ2-7; no definite D call. Germline V lookup: CDR1 SGHRS, CDR2 YFSETQ. The CDR3 consists of 12 residues. V lost 4 bases to trimming and J lost 0 bases, with 5 bases between them.

This clone was picked up one time. This chain connects TRBV2 to TRBJ2-1; possibly TRBD2 for D (5 bases). The CDR3 is made up of 12 amino acids. Trimming shortened V by 7 bases and J by 9 bases, and 13 bases separated the two germline ends. Germline V CDR1 and CDR2: SNHLY, FYNNEI. The DNA of the CDR3 is TGTGCCAGCAAGGAGAGGGTTGGTGAGCAGTTCTTC. Translating gives CASKERVGEQFF. Drawing the rest from reference TRBV2 and TRBJ2-1, the complete variable domain is EPEVTQTPSHQVTQMGQEVILRCVPISNHLYFYWYRQILGQKVEFLVSFYNNEISEKSEIFDDQFSVERPDGSNFTLKIRSTKLEDSAMYFCASKERVGEQFFGPGTRLTVL.

This chain connects TRBV19 to TRBJ1-3; tentatively, D is TRBD1 (5 bases). This CDR3 comprises 17 residues. Per the germline V gene, CDR1 is LNHDA and CDR2 is SQIVND (reference sequence). V was trimmed by 5 bases and J by 4 bases, leaving 21 bases between them. CDR3 in amino acids: CASSRPHEGTAGNTIYF. CDR3 DNA: TGTGCCAGTAGTCGTCCCCACGAGGGGACGGCGGGAAACACCATATATTTT.